This passage covers 13 T cell receptor beta chains from one sample sequenced in a study of cytomegalovirus exposure and HLA in healthy donors. The PCR contained 60 Vbeta and 13 Jbeta primers. Profiling relied on immunoSEQ multiplex PCR, and the TCRdb table lists in-frame clones only, not all of them. The data contain 100,000 or so clones, roughly 12% of them singletons. Material for sequencing was PBMCs. The receptors were gathered from a man aged 35 to 55 in good health and CMV-seropositive.

As DNA, the CDR3 is TGTGCCAGCAGGACAGGACAGGGGACGACAGATACGCAGTATTTT. Amino acid sequence: CASRTGQGTTDTQYF. V is TRBV28 and J is TRBJ2-3; 9 bases are a match to TRBD1. CDR1 is MDHEN, CDR2 SYDVKM, per germline. This CDR3 region has 15 residues. V dropped 6 bases and J dropped 3; count of bases not matched to a gene: 7. Full variable domain (outside the CDR3, taken from reference TRBV28 and TRBJ2-3): DVKVTQSSRYLVKRTGEKVFLECVQDMDHENMFWYRQDPGLGLRLIYFSYDVKMKEKGDIPEGYSVSREKKERFSLILESASTNQTSMYLCASRTGQGTTDTQYFGPGTRLTVL.

This clone has a handful of counts. A far larger clone is one base from this, pointing to a likely read error. Different DNA sequences within this sample yield the same CDR3. The rearrangement links TRBV6-5 to TRBJ2-7; TRBD1 is a possible D gene (5 bases). Germline CDR1 MNHEY, CDR2 SVGAGI. The CDR3 has 15 amino acids. The CDR3 DNA reads as TGCGCCAGCAGTCCCGAATATGGACAAAAGATCGAGCAGTACTTC. It is translated as CASSPEYGQKIEQYF.

This sequence joins TRBV7-2 and TRBJ2-5, with TRBD2 matching 16 bases. CDR1 SGHTA and CDR2 FQGNSA come from the germline V gene. The CDR3 is 15 amino acids. V was clipped by 4 bases and J by 14 bases; unmatched bases: 10. The CDR3 DNA follows: TGTGCCAGCAGCTCGGAAGGGACTAGCGGGAGGGGTGGATACTTC. Protein: CASSSEGTSGRGGYF.

The rearrangement joins TRBV19 to TRBJ1-5, with D unclear. Germline-derived CDR1 and CDR2 are LNHDA and SQIVND (reference sequence). CDR3 length equals 16 residues. V lost 5 bases and J 0 bases, leaving 14 bases between the germline ends. The CDR3 nucleotides are TGTGCCAGTAGTCCGACCGGAGGGTATAGCAATCAGCCCCAGCATTTT. Amino acid sequence: CASSPTGGYSNQPQHF.

This clone was found a few times. The chain has TRBV20-1 and TRBJ2-3; 7 nucleotides align to TRBD2. Trimming at V came to 8 bases and at J to 5 bases, leaving 4 bases not matched to a gene. CDR1 DFQATT and CDR2 SNEGSKA come from the germline V gene (reference sequence). The CDR3 contains 11 residues. The CDR3 DNA sequence: TGCAGTAGCGGGACTGAAGATACGCAGTATTTT. Encoded protein: CSSGTEDTQYF.

This clone has only a few counts. J is TRBJ2-7 and V is TRBV5-1, with 9 nucleotides matching TRBD2. Germline-derived CDR1 and CDR2 are SGHRS and YFSETQ. After removal of 5 bases from V and 0 bases from J, the junction contained 3 bases not matched to a gene. The CDR3 covers 14 residues. The CDR3 coding sequence is TGCGCCAGCAGACGGACTAGCGTCTCCTACGAGCAGTACTTC. Translating gives CASRRTSVSYEQYF.

The rearrangement links TRBV10-2 to TRBJ2-2; 13 bases match TRBD2. V shed 6 bases and J 5 bases; nucleotides not matched to a gene: 0. The length of the CDR3 is 14 residues. The V gene's germline CDR1 is WSHSY and CDR2 SAAADI. The CDR3 nucleotides read TGCGCCAGCAGGGGACTAGCGGGAACCGGGGAGCTGTTTTTT. It translates to CASRGLAGTGELFF.

This clone appeared a few times. The chain has TRBV6-6 and TRBJ2-7; 8 bases match TRBD1. CDR1 is MNHNY, CDR2 SVGAGI, per germline (reference sequence). CDR3 length: 12 residues. Trimming removed 8 bases from V and 7 bases from J; junction bases left unmatched: 7. CDR3 loop: CASGQGSWEQYF. The CDR3 region has the DNA TGTGCCAGCGGACAGGGCTCTTGGGAGCAGTACTTC.

This clone has only a few counts. The V gene is TRBV7-2, the J gene TRBJ2-7, with TRBD2 matching over 11 bases. The CDR3 has 16 residues. The V segment lost 4 bases and the J segment 3 bases; nucleotides outside the gene matches: 8. In germline, CDR1 is SGHTA, CDR2 FQGNSA. The CDR3 here is CASSSPLAGGLYEQYF. CDR3 bases: TGTGCCAGCAGCTCGCCCCTAGCGGGAGGACTCTACGAGCAGTACTTC.

Only a few counts were recorded for this clone. The V gene is TRBV5-1, the J gene TRBJ2-1; 10 bases align to TRBD1. The J segment lost 3 bases and the V segment lost 4 bases, leaving 7 bases of the junction unmatched. Germline V gene data show CDR1 as SGHRS and CDR2 as YFSETQ. The CDR3 is 16 residues long. CDR3 sequence: CASSDTGTGVYNEQFF. The DNA of the CDR3 is TGCGCCAGCAGCGATACCGGGACAGGGGTCTACAATGAGCAGTTCTTC. Based on the CDR3 plus reference TRBV5-1 and TRBJ2-1, the full variable domain is KAGVTQTPRYLIKTRGQQVTLSCSPISGHRSVSWYQQTPGQGLQFLFEYFSETQRNKGNFPGRFSGRQFSNSRSEMNVSTLELGDSALYLCASSDTGTGVYNEQFFGPGTRLTVL.

In its sample, this clone was seen a few times. This chain joins TRBV12-5 and TRBJ1-3; a weak D match, TRBD1 (6 bases). This CDR3 is 20 amino acids long. Between the trimmed V and J ends, which lost 0 bases and 1 base, there was a span of 22 bases. Germline V gives CDR1 LGHNT, CDR2 FRNRAP. Written as DNA, the CDR3 is TGTGCTAGTGGTTTGGTACTTCAGGCAGGGGATAGTGGTTCTGGAAACACCATATATTTT. As protein: CASGLVLQAGDSGSGNTIYF.

The rearrangement uses TRBV6-6 and TRBJ2-3; 12 positions agree with TRBD2. The V segment lost 7 bases and the J segment 5 bases; nucleotides outside the gene matches: 7. The germline V gene has CDR1 MNHNY and CDR2 SVGAGI (reference sequence). The CDR3 covers 15 residues. The CDR3 sequence is CASTRLAGDVDTQYF. CDR3 nucleotide sequence: TGTGCCAGCACAAGACTAGCGGGAGATGTAGATACGCAGTATTTT.

This clone was detected only once. J is TRBJ2-5 and V is TRBV7-8; TRBD2 agrees at 13 bases. The CDR3 length is 15 residues. CDR1 SGHVS and CDR2 FQNEAQ come from the germline V gene. V was clipped by 5 bases and J by 5 bases; unmatched bases: 5. This chain's CDR3 is CASSKLAGGRETQYF. The CDR3 nucleotides are TGTGCCAGCAGCAAACTAGCGGGAGGGCGGGAGACCCAGTACTTC.